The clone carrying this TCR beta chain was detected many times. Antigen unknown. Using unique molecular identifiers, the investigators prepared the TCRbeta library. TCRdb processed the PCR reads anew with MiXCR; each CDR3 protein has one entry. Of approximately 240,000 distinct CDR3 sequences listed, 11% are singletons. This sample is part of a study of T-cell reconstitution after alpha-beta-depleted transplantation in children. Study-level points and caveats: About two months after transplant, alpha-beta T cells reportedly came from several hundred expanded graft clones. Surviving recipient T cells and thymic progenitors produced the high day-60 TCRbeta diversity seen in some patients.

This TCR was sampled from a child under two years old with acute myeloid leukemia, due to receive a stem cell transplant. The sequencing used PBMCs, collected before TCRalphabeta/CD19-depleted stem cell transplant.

In DNA form, the CDR3 reads TGTGCCAGCATTACTCCCGGGACCTACTATGGCTACACCTTC. Encoded protein: CASITPGTYYGYTF. The chain employs TRBV28 and TRBJ1-2; the D gene is possibly TRBD1 (5 bases). Trimming shortened V by 7 bases and J by 3 bases, and 15 bases separated the two germline ends. Germline loops: CDR1 MDHEN, CDR2 SYDVKM. The length of the CDR3 is 14 residues.